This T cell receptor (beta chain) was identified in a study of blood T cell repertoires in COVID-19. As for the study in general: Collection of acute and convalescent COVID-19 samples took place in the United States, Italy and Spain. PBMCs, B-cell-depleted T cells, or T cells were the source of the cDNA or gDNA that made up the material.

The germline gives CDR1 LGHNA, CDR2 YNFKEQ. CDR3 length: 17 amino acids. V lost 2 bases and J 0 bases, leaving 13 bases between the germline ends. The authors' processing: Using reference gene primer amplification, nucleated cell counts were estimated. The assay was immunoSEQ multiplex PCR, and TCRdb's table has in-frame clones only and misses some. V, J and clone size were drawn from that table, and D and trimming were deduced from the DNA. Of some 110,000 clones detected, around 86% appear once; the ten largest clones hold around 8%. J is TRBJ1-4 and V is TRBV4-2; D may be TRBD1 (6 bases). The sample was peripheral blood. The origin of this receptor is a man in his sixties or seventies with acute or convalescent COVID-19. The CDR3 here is CASSQQGSTATNEKLFF. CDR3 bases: TGTGCCAGCAGCCAACAGGGGTCTACTGCAACTAATGAAAAACTGTTTTTT.